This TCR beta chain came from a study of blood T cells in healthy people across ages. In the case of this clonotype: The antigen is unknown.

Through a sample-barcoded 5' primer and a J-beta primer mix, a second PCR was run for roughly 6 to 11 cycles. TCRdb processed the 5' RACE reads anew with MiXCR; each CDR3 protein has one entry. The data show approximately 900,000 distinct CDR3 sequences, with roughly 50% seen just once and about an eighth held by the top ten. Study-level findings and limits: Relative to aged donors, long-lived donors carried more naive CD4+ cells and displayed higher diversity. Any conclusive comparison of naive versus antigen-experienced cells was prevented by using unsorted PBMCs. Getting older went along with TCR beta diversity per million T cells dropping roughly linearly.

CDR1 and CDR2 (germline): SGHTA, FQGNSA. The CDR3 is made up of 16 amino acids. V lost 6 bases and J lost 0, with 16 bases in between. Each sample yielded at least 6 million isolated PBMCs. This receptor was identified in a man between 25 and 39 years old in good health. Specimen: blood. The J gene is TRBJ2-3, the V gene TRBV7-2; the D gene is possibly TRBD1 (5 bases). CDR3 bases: TGTGCCAGCAGTCAGATCGTAGGGGCGAGCACAGATACGCAGTATTTT. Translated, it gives CASSQIVGASTDTQYF.